The 26 T cell receptor beta chains below come from one sample, sequenced in a study of shared clonotypes between healthy human individuals. Terminally differentiated effector memory CD45RA+ cells were left out of the naive CD8 fraction, which was CD45RO-negative and positively selected for CCR7. The assay was immunoSEQ multiplex PCR, and TCRdb's table has in-frame clones only and misses some. The sample lists about 1,900,000 clones; approximately 95% were seen once. Sequences were obtained from naive CD8+ T cells sorted from blood. These receptor sequences come from a man aged 18 to 29 in good health.

This chain uses TRBV5-1 with TRBJ2-2; a possible D gene is TRBD1 (6 bases). V dropped 3 bases and J dropped 1 base, with 10 bases sitting between them. The CDR3 has 15 residues. CDR1 SGHRS and CDR2 YFSETQ come from the germline V gene. The CDR3 nucleotides are TGCGCCAGCAGCTGGAGGACAGAGAACACCGGGGAGCTGTTTTTT. Its protein product is CASSWRTENTGELFF. Complete variable domain (other parts from reference TRBV5-1 and TRBJ2-2): KAGVTQTPRYLIKTRGQQVTLSCSPISGHRSVSWYQQTPGQGLQFLFEYFSETQRNKGNFPGRFSGRQFSNSRSEMNVSTLELGDSALYLCASSWRTENTGELFFGEGSRLTVL.

V and J are TRBV6-5 and TRBJ1-1, with D unclear. This CDR3 contains 12 residues. V dropped 2 bases and J dropped 5 bases, with 6 bases sitting between them. Looked up from germline, CDR1 is MNHEY and CDR2 is SVGAGI. In nucleotides, the CDR3 is TGTGCCAGCAGTTACAGGGAAACTGAAGCTTTCTTT. It translates to CASSYRETEAFF.

V gene TRBV30 combines with J gene TRBJ2-7; either TRBD1 or TRBD2 may supply D (5 bases each). This CDR3 region has 15 residues. Trimming removed 4 bases from V and 2 bases from J, with 18 bases in between. The germline V gene encodes CDR1 GTSNPN and CDR2 SVGIG (reference sequence). The CDR3 region has the DNA TGTGCCTGGACCCAGGGAGAACTCTTACCCTACGAGCAGTACTTC. Translated: CAWTQGELLPYEQYF. The full variable domain, in which reference TRBV30 and TRBJ2-7 provide the parts outside the CDR3, is SQTIHQWPATLVQPVGSPLSLECTVEGTSNPNLYWYRQAAGRGLQLLFYSVGIGQISSEVPQNLSASRPQDRQFILSSKKLLLSDSGFYLCAWTQGELLPYEQYFGPGTRLTVT.

About this clone: The same CDR3 is also encoded by other DNA sequences in this sample. V is TRBV27 and J is TRBJ1-5; D is uncertain. CDR1 and CDR2 from the germline V gene are MNHEY and SMNVEV (reference sequence). The CDR3 runs 14 residues. Trimming stripped 3 bases from V and 2 bases from J, with 8 bases between. The CDR3 loop reads CASSFVGGNQPQHF. Here the CDR3 DNA reads TGTGCCAGCAGTTTTGTGGGCGGCAATCAGCCCCAGCATTTT.

The chain couples TRBV30 to TRBJ1-2, with D perhaps matching TRBD1 (5 bases). The germline V gene has CDR1 GTSNPN and CDR2 SVGIG (reference sequence). There are 14 residues in the CDR3. V gave up 3 bases and J gave up 4 bases, with 15 bases separating them. The CDR3 sequence: CAWSKGVGGYGYTF. DNA of the CDR3: TGTGCCTGGAGCAAAGGGGTCGGAGGCTATGGCTACACCTTC.

The chain recombines TRBV9 with TRBJ1-1; D possibly corresponds to TRBD1 (6 bases). Germline CDR1 is SGDLS and CDR2 is YYNGEE. Trimming removed 3 bases at V and 4 bases at J, with 13 bases between. This CDR3 contains 14 residues. The CDR3 spells CASSGLGAGTEAFF. The DNA for the CDR3 is TGTGCCAGCAGCGGGCTGGGGGCGGGCACTGAAGCTTTCTTT.

The chain links TRBV5-4 to TRBJ1-1; maybe TRBD1 (5 bases). CDR1 is SGHNT and CDR2 is YYREEE in the germline V gene (reference sequence). The V end lost 2 bases, the J end lost 7 bases, and 15 bases lay between the germline ends. This CDR3 is built from 14 residues. Written as DNA, the CDR3 is TGTGCCAGCAGCTTAACCTGGGACCCCGTTGAAGCTTTCTTT. This translates into CASSLTWDPVEAFF. Drawing the rest from reference TRBV5-4 and TRBJ1-1, the complete variable domain is ETGVTQSPTHLIKTRGQQVTLRCSSQSGHNTVSWYQQALGQGPQFIFQYYREEENGRGNFPPRFSGLQFPNYSSELNVNALELDDSALYLCASSLTWDPVEAFFGQGTRLTVV.

The chain couples TRBV19 to TRBJ2-7, with D perhaps TRBD1 (5 bases). The CDR3 length is 15 residues. From germline, CDR1 is LNHDA and CDR2 SQIVND (reference sequence). V was shortened by 5 bases and J by 3 bases, with 17 bases between the two germline ends. The CDR3 nucleotides read TGTGCCAGTAGTTGGGGCAGCAGAAGAGACTACGAGCAGTACTTC. It encodes CASSWGSRRDYEQYF.

Notes on this clone: This same CDR3 is encoded by further DNA sequences in the sample. The chain joins TRBV9 to TRBJ2-7; D gene ambiguous. Germline CDR1 and CDR2: SGDLS and YYNGEE. The CDR3 spans 13 residues. V gave up 0 bases and J gave up 3 bases, with 7 bases separating them. The CDR3 loop reads CASSVATDYEQYF. The CDR3 DNA reads as TGTGCCAGCAGCGTAGCTACTGACTACGAGCAGTACTTC.

The genes are TRBV13 and TRBJ2-5; TRBD2 matches 12 bases. Germline V CDR1 and CDR2: PRHDT, FYEKMQ (reference sequence). Unmatched junction bases numbered 6, after V lost 2 bases and J lost 5 bases. The CDR3 is made up of 16 amino acids. CDR3 sequence: CASSLSSGGAQETQYF. The CDR3 DNA reads TGTGCCAGCAGCTTATCTAGCGGGGGGGCCCAGGAGACCCAGTACTTC.

The chain employs TRBV9 and TRBJ2-7, with D hard to call. Trimming left V 4 bases short and J 0 bases short, with 11 bases between. Germline values: CDR1 SGDLS, CDR2 YYNGEE. The CDR3 contains 14 residues. The CDR3 region is CASSSPWGSYEQYF. The CDR3, as DNA: TGTGCCAGCAGCTCCCCCTGGGGCTCCTACGAGCAGTACTTC.

CDR3 sequence reads: CASSGYPGVETQYF. Here the CDR3 DNA reads TGTGCCAGCAGTGGTTACCCCGGTGTCGAGACCCAGTACTTC. The gene calls are TRBV6-1 and TRBJ2-5, with unresolved D. V dropped 4 bases and J dropped 5 bases, with 14 bases sitting between them. This CDR3 spans 14 amino acids. Germline CDR1 reads MNHNS; CDR2 reads SASEGT.

This chain links TRBV19 with TRBJ1-2; D gene unclear. CDR1 and CDR2 (germline): LNHDA, SQIVND (reference sequence). The CDR3 is 16 amino acids. Trimming cost V 0 bases and J 4 bases, with 15 bases left between them. In DNA form, the CDR3 reads TGTGCCAGTAGTATAGATCTCGTGGGTGGATGCTATGGCTACACCTTC. It is translated as CASSIDLVGGCYGYTF.

The rearrangement uses TRBV28 and TRBJ2-7, with TRBD1 as a possible D gene (6 bases). The V gene's germline CDR1 is MDHEN and CDR2 SYDVKM. The CDR3 sequence is 13 residues long. Between the trimmed V and J ends, which lost 8 bases and 2 bases, there was a span of 13 bases. CDR3 in DNA: TGTGCCAGCGAACAGGGTTCAGCCTACGAGCAGTACTTC. Its translation: CASEQGSAYEQYF.

The gene calls are TRBV15 and TRBJ2-3, with TRBD1 matching 11 bases. This CDR3 comprises 14 residues. Germline CDR1 is LNHNV and CDR2 is YYDKDF (reference sequence). Trimming removed 8 bases from V and 3 bases from J; junction bases left unmatched: 4. Here the CDR3 DNA reads TGTGCCACCTCGGACAGGGGGCTAACAGATACGCAGTATTTT. This codes for CATSDRGLTDTQYF.

The rearrangement links TRBV5-6 to TRBJ2-2; 7 nucleotides agree with TRBD2. The CDR3 has 16 amino acids. From germline, CDR1 is SGHDT and CDR2 YYEEEE. The trim removed 2 bases at V and 5 bases at J, leaving 9 bases unmatched. The CDR3 coding sequence is TGTGCCAGCAGCTTAGACCAAAGGGGAGGGACCGGGGAGCTGTTTTTT. Translation gives CASSLDQRGGTGELFF.

The chain uses TRBV7-9 and TRBJ1-1; TRBD1 is a possible D gene (5 bases). The CDR3 has 14 amino acids. The germline V and J ends were trimmed by 1 base and 1 base, with 7 bases remaining between them. Germline V gives CDR1 SEHNR, CDR2 FQNEAQ (reference sequence). The CDR3 DNA reads TGTGCCAGCAGCTTAGAAAGGGGGAACACTGAAGCTTTCTTT. This codes for CASSLERGNTEAFF.

The J gene is TRBJ1-1, the V gene TRBV7-9, with 8 bases identical to TRBD1. The germline V gene has CDR1 SEHNR and CDR2 FQNEAQ (reference sequence). CDR3 size: 15 residues. The ends lost 4 bases at V and 3 bases at J; junction bases unmatched: 7. CDR3 loop: CASSSTGDLDTEAFF. Here the CDR3 DNA reads TGTGCCAGCAGCTCGACAGGGGACTTAGACACTGAAGCTTTCTTT.

The chain carries TRBV6-5 and TRBJ1-2; D not resolved. Trimming left V 8 bases short and J 4 bases short, with 20 bases between. Per the germline V gene, CDR1 is MNHEY and CDR2 is SVGAGI. The CDR3 runs to 15 residues. For the CDR3, the DNA is TGTGCCAGCGCCATTGAGCCCAGTCTAGCCTATGGCTACACCTTC. It translates to CASAIEPSLAYGYTF.

V usage is TRBV7-3 and J usage is TRBJ2-1; 8 positions match TRBD1. With 5 bases clipped from V and 7 bases from J, the junction kept 10 bases outside the gene matches. Germline V CDR1 and CDR2: SGHTA, FQGTGA. The CDR3 runs to 15 residues. The CDR3 coding sequence is TGTGCCAGCAGCACCAGACAGGGGCGACGGAATGAGCAGTTCTTC. This encodes CASSTRQGRRNEQFF.

J is TRBJ2-3 and V is TRBV5-1, with a tentative D call TRBD1 (7 bases). The germline gives CDR1 SGHRS, CDR2 YFSETQ. The CDR3 extends over 15 amino acids. V lost 4 bases and J 0 bases, leaving 12 bases between the germline ends. For the CDR3, the DNA is TGCGCCAGCAGCGCGGGACAGACAAGCACAGATACGCAGTATTTT. It translates to CASSAGQTSTDTQYF.

The chain has TRBV4-2 and TRBJ1-6, with D hard to call. Per germline, CDR1 LGHNA and CDR2 YNFKEQ. Trimming removed 0 bases from V and 5 bases from J, with 5 bases in between. CDR3 length equals 14 residues. This CDR3 reads CASSQEGDNSPLHF. The DNA of the CDR3 is TGTGCCAGCAGCCAAGAGGGCGATAATTCACCCCTCCACTTT.

This chain links TRBV6-6 with TRBJ2-3; 10 nucleotides align to TRBD2. There are 16 residues in the CDR3. The V segment lost 0 bases and the J segment 3 bases; nucleotides outside the gene matches: 3. CDR1 and CDR2 from the germline V gene are MNHNY and SVGAGI (reference sequence). CDR3 sequence reads: CASSYSLAGGTDTQYF. CDR3 coding DNA: TGTGCCAGCAGTTACTCGTTAGCGGGGGGAACAGATACGCAGTATTTT.

Regarding this clone: Distinct nucleotide sequences in the sample also encode this CDR3. This chain connects TRBV6-1 to TRBJ2-7; tentatively, D is TRBD1 or TRBD2 (6 bases each). Germline V gives CDR1 MNHNS, CDR2 SASEGT. V was clipped by 6 bases and J by 0 bases, with 9 bases between them. CDR3 size: 13 residues. The DNA of the CDR3 is TGTGCCAGCAGAGGGGGGAGCTCCTACGAGCAGTACTTC. This codes for CASRGGSSYEQYF.

CDR3 in amino acids: CATSRDLEGNYGYTF. In DNA, the CDR3 is TGTGCCACCAGCAGAGATTTGGAGGGGAACTATGGCTACACCTTC. The chain is built from TRBV15 and TRBJ1-2; a possible D gene is TRBD1 (5 bases). The CDR3 contains 15 residues. Trimming removed 0 bases from V and 2 bases from J, with 10 bases in between. Germline values: CDR1 LNHNV, CDR2 YYDKDF (reference sequence).

Here the CDR3 DNA reads TGCAGCGTTGATCCGGGTTGGGGCGAAAAACTGTTTTTT. Amino acids: CSVDPGWGEKLFF. The chain combines TRBV29-1 with TRBJ1-4; D might be TRBD1 (5 bases). This CDR3 region has 13 residues. Trimming pared 3 bases from V and 8 bases from J, leaving 13 bases between. The germline V gene has CDR1 SQVTM and CDR2 ANQGSEA.